This entry concerns a single TCR beta chain. The data originate from a study of blood T cell repertoires in COVID-19. From germline, CDR1 is KGHDR and CDR2 SFDVKD. This CDR3 spans 16 amino acids. Germline trimming cut 6 bases from V and 8 bases from J; bases unmatched to any gene: 14. Method: immunoSEQ multiplex PCR; TCRdb's copy keeps in-frame clones and lacks some. The table has a few hundred thousand clones, around 83% seen once. The sequencing input was peripheral blood. The chain joins TRBV24-1 to TRBJ2-3, with 9 bases aligning to TRBD2. The clonotype originates from a man aged 50-60 years with active or convalescent COVID-19. Here the CDR3 DNA reads TGTGCCACCAGTCCCGCTAGCGGGGCCTCCGAGGGTACGCAGTATTTT. This sequence encodes CATSPASGASEGTQYF.